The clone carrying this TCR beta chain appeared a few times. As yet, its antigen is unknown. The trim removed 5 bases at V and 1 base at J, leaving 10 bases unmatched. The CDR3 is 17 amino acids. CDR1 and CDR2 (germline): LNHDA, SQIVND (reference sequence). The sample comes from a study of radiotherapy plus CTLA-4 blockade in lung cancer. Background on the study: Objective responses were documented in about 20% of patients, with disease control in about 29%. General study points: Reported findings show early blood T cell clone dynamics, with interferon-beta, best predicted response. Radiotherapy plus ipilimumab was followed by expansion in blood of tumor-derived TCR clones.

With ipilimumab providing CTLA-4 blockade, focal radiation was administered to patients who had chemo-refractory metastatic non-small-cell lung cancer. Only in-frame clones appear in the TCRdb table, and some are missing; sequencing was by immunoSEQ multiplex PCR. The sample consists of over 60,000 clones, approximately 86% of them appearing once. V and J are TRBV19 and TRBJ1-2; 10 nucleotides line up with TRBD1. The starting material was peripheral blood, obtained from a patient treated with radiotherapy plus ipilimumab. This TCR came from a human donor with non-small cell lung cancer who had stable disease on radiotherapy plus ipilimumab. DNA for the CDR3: TGTGCCAGTAGTTCCCGGGACAGGGGCGAAATTAACTATGGCTACACCTTC. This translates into CASSSRDRGEINYGYTF.